This T cell receptor beta chain was identified during a study of T cell responses to AZD1222 COVID-19 vaccine. This CDR3 comprises 16 residues. Germline values: CDR1 MNHEY, CDR2 SMNVEV (reference sequence). J lost 6 bases, V lost 3 bases, and 13 bases had no gene match. Concerning this clone: Its target is unknown.

Data came from immunoSEQ multiplex PCR; TCRdb stores just in-frame clones and leaves some out. The data contain about 130,000 clones, about 86% of them singletons. Study outcomes and limitations: Spike-specific TCR breadth and depth were elevated following two AZD1222 doses. Baseline serostatus was positive in only six or seven AZD1222 recipients. CD4 TCRs linked to vaccination spanned spike, dominating at 160-218 and 743-854. Clonal diversity may have been underestimated, and the donors were mostly white British, with more females than males.

This specimen was peripheral blood, taken on day 0 of AZD1222 vaccination. The TCR comes from an adult in good health. The chain combines TRBV27 with TRBJ2-7; 8 bases are a match to TRBD1. CDR3 in DNA: TGTGCCAGCAGTTTTCTCACAGGGGGGTCTTTAAGCGAGCAGTACTTC. This codes for CASSFLTGGSLSEQYF.